This record concerns one TCR beta chain sequence. V gave up 5 bases and J gave up 0 bases; unmatched junction bases: 3. The CDR3 sequence is 15 residues long. Germline CDR1 is MNHEY and CDR2 is SVGEGT. The sample originates from a study of blood T cell repertoires in COVID-19. Turning to the study itself: COVID-19 samples from acute and convalescent phases originated in the United States, Italy and Spain.

Authors' data handling: By means of reference gene primer amplification, nucleated cell counts were estimated. The repertoire was sequenced with immunoSEQ multiplex PCR; TCRdb's copy has only in-frame clones and lacks some. The V and J calls and clone size come from that table; D and trimming were worked out from the DNA. The table records more than 250,000 clones, approximately 88% of them present only once. This clonotype originated in a man aged 18 to 29 who had recovered from COVID-19. Sequenced material: peripheral blood. The chain links TRBV6-2 or TRBV6-3 to TRBJ2-3, with 9 bases that match TRBD2. The CDR3 DNA sequence: TGTGCCAGCAGTCTAGCGGGGTTTAGCACAGATACGCAGTATTTT. This encodes CASSLAGFSTDTQYF.